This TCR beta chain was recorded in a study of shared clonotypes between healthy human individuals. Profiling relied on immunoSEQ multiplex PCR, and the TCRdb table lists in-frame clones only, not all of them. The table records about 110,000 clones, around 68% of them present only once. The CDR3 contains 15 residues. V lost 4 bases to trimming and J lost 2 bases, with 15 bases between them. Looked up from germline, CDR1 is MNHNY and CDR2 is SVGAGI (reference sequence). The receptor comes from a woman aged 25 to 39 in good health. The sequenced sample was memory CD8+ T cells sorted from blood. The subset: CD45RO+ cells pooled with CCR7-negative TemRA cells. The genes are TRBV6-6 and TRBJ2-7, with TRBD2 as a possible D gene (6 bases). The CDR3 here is CASSFEVGGAYEQYF. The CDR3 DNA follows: TGTGCCAGCAGTTTTGAGGTGGGAGGTGCCTACGAGCAGTACTTC.